This T cell receptor beta chain was documented in a study of blood T cell repertoires in COVID-19. With V trimmed by 7 bases and J by 1 base, 6 bases remained unmatched. This CDR3 spans 15 amino acids. Germline CDR1 is SNHLY and CDR2 is FYNNEI. TCRdb's copy holds only in-frame clones and misses some; the assay was immunoSEQ multiplex PCR. The table includes about 230,000 clones, around 88% detected once. Specimen: peripheral blood. The genes are TRBV2 and TRBJ2-5, with 10 bases aligning to TRBD2. The TCR sequence derives from a man between 40 and 49 years old with active or convalescent COVID-19. The CDR3 here is CASTPGLAIQETQYF. In DNA, the CDR3 is TGTGCCAGCACCCCGGGACTAGCGATCCAAGAGACCCAGTACTTC. Full variable domain (remainder filled in from reference TRBV2 and TRBJ2-5): EPEVTQTPSHQVTQMGQEVILRCVPISNHLYFYWYRQILGQKVEFLVSFYNNEISEKSEIFDDQFSVERPDGSNFTLKIRSTKLEDSAMYFCASTPGLAIQETQYFGPGTRLLVL.